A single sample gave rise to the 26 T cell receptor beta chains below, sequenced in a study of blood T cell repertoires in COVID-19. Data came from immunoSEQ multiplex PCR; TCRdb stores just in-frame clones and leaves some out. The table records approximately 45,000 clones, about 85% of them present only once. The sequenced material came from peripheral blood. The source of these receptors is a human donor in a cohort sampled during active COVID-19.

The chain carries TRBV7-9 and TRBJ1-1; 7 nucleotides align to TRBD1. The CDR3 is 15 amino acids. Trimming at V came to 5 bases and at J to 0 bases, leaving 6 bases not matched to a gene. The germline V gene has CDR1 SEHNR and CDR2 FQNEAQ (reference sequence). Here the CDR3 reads CASSPGQDMNTEAFF. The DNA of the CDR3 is TGTGCCAGCAGCCCAGGACAGGACATGAACACTGAAGCTTTCTTT.

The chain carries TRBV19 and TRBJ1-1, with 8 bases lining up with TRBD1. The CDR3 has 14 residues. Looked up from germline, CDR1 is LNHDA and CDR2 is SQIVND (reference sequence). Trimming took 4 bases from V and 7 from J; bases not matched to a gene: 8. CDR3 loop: CASSRGQAGGEAFF. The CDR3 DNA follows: TGTGCCAGTAGTAGGGGACAGGCCGGCGGTGAAGCTTTCTTT.

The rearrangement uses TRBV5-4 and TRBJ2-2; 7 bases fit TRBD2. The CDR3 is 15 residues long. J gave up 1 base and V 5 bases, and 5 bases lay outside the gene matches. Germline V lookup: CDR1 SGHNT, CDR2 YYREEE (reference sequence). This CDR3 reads CASRRGLGNTGELFF. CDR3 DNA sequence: TGTGCCAGCAGGCGGGGGTTAGGGAACACCGGGGAGCTGTTTTTT.

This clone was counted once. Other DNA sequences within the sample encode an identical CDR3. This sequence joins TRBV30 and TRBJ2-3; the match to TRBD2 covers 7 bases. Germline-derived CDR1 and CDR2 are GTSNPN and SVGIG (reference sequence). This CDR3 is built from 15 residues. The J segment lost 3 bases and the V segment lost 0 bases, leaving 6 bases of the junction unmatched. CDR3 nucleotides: TGTGCCTGGAGTGTCGGTAGCGGGCTGACAGATACGCAGTATTTT. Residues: CAWSVGSGLTDTQYF.

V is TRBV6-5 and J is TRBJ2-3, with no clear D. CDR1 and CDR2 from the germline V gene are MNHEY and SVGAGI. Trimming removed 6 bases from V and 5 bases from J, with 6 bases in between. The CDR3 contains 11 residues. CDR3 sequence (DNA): TGTGCCAGCAGACTCTTAGATACGCAGTATTTT. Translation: CASRLLDTQYF.

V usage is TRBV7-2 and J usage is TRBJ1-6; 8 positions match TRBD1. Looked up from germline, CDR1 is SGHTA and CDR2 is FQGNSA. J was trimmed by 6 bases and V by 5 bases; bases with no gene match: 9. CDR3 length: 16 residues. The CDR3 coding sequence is TGTGCCAGCAGCCTCGGACAGGGCTTGATTAATTCACCCCTCCACTTT. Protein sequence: CASSLGQGLINSPLHF.

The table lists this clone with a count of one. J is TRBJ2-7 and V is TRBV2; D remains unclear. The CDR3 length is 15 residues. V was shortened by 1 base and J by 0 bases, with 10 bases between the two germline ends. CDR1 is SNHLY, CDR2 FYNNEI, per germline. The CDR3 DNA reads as TGTGCCAGCAGTGAAGGGGCAGTTCTCTCCTACGAGCAGTACTTC. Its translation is CASSEGAVLSYEQYF.

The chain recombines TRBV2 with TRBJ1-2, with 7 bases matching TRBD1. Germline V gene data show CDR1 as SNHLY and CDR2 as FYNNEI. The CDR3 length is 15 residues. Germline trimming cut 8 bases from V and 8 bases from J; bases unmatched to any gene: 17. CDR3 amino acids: CASVRASTGVQGYTF. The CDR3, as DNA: TGTGCCAGCGTACGAGCCTCCACAGGGGTACAAGGCTACACCTTC. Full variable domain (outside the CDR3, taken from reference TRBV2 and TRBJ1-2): EPEVTQTPSHQVTQMGQEVILRCVPISNHLYFYWYRQILGQKVEFLVSFYNNEISEKSEIFDDQFSVERPDGSNFTLKIRSTKLEDSAMYFCASVRASTGVQGYTFGSGTRLTVV.

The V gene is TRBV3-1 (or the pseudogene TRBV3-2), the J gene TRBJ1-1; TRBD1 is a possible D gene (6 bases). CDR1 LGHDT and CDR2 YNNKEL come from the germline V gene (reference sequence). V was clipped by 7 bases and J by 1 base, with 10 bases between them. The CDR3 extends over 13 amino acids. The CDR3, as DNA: TGTGCCAGCACAACGACAGGGAACACTGAAGCTTTCTTT. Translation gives CASTTTGNTEAFF.

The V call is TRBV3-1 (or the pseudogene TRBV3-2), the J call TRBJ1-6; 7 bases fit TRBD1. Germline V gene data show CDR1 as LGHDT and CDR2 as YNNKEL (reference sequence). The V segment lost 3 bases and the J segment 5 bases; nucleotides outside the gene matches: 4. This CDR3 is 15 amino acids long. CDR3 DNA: TGTGCCAGCAGCCACCTAGACAGGGATAATTCACCCCTCCACTTT. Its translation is CASSHLDRDNSPLHF.

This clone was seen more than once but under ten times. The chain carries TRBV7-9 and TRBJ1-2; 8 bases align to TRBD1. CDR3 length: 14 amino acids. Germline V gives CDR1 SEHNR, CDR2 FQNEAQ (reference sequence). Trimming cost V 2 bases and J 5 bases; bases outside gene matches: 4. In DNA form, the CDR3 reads TGTGCCAGCAGCTTACTAGGACAGGGATATGGCTACACCTTC. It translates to CASSLLGQGYGYTF.

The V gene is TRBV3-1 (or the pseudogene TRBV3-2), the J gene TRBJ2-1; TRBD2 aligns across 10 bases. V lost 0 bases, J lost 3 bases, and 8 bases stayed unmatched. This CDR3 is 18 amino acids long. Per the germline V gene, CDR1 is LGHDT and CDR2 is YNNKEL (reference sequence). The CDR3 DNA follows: TGTGCCAGCAGCCAAGATATTTTAGCGGGGGGCTACTACAATGAGCAGTTCTTC. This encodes CASSQDILAGGYYNEQFF.

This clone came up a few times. For the CDR3, the DNA is TGTGCCAGCACCATTGGGGGGGGGAAAACTGAAGCTTTCTTT. Its protein is CASTIGGGKTEAFF. This chain joins TRBV2 and TRBJ1-1; TRBD1 is a possible D gene (5 bases). The CDR3 sequence is 14 residues long. The germline V and J ends were trimmed by 7 bases and 5 bases, with 17 bases remaining between them. Germline V CDR1 and CDR2: SNHLY, FYNNEI.

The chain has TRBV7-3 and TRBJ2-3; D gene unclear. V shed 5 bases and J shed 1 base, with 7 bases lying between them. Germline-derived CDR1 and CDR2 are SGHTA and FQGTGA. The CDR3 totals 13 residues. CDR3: CASSRARTDTQYF. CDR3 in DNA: TGTGCCAGCAGCCGCGCTCGCACAGATACGCAGTATTTT.

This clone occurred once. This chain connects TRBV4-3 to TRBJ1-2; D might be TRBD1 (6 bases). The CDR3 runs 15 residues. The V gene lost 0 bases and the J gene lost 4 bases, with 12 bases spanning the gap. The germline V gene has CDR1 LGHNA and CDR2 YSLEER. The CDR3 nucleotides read TGCGCCAGCAGCCAAGAGACCCAACAGGGCTATGGCTACACCTTC. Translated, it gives CASSQETQQGYGYTF.

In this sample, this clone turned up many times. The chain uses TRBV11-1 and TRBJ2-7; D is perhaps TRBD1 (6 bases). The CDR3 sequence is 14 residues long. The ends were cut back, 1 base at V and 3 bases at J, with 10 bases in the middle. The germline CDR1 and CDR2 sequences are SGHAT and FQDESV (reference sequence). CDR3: CASSLGSRGYEQYF. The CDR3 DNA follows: TGTGCCAGCAGCTTAGGCTCCAGGGGCTACGAGCAGTACTTC.

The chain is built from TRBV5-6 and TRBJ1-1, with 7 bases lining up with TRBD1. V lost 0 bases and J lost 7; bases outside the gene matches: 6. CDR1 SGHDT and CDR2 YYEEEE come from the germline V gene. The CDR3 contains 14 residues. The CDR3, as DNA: TGTGCCAGCAGCTTGGTACAGGGGCCGGGTGAAGCTTTCTTT. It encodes CASSLVQGPGEAFF.

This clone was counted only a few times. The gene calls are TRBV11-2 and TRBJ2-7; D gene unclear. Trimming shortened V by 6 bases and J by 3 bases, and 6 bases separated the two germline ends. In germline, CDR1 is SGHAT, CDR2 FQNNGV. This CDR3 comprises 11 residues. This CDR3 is CASSPHYEQYF. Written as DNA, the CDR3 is TGTGCCAGCAGTCCCCACTACGAGCAGTACTTC.

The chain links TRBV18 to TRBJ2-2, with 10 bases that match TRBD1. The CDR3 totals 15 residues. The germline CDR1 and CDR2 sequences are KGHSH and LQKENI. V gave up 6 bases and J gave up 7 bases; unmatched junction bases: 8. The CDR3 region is CASSPDRGLSGELFF. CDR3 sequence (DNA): TGTGCCAGCTCCCCAGACAGGGGGCTGAGCGGGGAGCTGTTTTTT. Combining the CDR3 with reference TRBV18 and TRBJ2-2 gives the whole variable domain NAGVMQNPRHLVRRRGQEARLRCSPMKGHSHVYWYRQLPEEGLKFMVYLQKENIIDESGMPKERFSAEFPKEGPSILRIQQVVRGDSAAYFCASSPDRGLSGELFFGEGSRLTVL.

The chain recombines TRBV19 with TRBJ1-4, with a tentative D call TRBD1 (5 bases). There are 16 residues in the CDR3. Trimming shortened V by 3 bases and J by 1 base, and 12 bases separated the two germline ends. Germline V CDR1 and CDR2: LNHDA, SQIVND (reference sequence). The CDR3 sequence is CASSITHRRTNEKLFF. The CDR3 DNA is TGTGCCAGTAGTATTACTCACAGGAGAACTAATGAAAAACTGTTTTTT.

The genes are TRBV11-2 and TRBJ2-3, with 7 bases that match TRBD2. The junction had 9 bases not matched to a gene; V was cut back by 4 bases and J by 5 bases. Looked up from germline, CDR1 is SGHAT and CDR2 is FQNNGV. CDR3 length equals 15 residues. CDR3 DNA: TGTGCCAGCAGCTCCAGCGGGACCCGGGGAGATACGCAGTATTTT. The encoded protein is CASSSSGTRGDTQYF. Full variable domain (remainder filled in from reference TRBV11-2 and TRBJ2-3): EAGVAQSPRYKIIEKRQSVAFWCNPISGHATLYWYQQILGQGPKLLIQFQNNGVVDDSQLPKDRFSAERLKGVDSTLKIQPAKLEDSAVYLCASSSSGTRGDTQYFGPGTRLTVL.

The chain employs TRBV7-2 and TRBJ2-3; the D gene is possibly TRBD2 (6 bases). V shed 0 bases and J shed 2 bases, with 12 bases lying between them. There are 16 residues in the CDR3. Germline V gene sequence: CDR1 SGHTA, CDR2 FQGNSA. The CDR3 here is CASSLAGSGYTDTQYF. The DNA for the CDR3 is TGTGCCAGCAGCTTAGCGGGTAGCGGATACACAGATACGCAGTATTTT.

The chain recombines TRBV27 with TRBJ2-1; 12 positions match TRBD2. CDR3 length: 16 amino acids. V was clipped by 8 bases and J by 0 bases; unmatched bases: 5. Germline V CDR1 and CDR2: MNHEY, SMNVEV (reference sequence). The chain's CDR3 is CASRGTSGFSYNEQFF. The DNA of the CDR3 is TGTGCCAGCCGTGGGACTAGCGGGTTCTCCTACAATGAGCAGTTCTTC.

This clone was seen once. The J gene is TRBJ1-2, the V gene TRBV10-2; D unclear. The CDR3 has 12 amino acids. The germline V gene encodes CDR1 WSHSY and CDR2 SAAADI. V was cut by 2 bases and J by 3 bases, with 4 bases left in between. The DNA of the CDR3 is TGCGCCAGCAGTGAGCAGGACTATGGCTACACCTTC. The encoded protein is CASSEQDYGYTF.

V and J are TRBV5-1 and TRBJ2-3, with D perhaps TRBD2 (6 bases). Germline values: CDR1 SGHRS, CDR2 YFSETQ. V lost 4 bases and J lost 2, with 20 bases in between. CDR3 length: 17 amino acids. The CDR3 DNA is TGCGCCAGCAGCAGGACTCTACTAGCAGACACCACAGATACGCAGTATTTT. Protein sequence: CASSRTLLADTTDTQYF.

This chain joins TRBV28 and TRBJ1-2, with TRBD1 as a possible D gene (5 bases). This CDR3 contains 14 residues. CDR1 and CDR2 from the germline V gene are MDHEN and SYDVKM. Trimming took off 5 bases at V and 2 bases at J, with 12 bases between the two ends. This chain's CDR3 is CASSTDIFNYGYTF. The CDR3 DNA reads TGTGCCAGCAGTACGGACATCTTCAACTATGGCTACACCTTC.